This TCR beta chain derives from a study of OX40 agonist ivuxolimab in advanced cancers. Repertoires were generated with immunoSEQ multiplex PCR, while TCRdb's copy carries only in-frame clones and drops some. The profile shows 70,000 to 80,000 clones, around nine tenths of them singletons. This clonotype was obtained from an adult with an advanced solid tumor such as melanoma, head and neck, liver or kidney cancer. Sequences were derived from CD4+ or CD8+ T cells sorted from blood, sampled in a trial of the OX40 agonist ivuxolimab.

The CDR3 sequence: CASSGRDRGRSEAFF. Here the CDR3 DNA reads TGTGCCAGCAGTGGCCGCGACAGGGGGAGGTCTGAAGCTTTCTTT. The gene calls are TRBV6-1 and TRBJ1-1, with 9 bases aligning to TRBD1. J gave up 6 bases and V 4 bases, and 9 bases lay outside the gene matches. CDR3 length: 15 amino acids. From germline, CDR1 is MNHNS and CDR2 SASEGT.